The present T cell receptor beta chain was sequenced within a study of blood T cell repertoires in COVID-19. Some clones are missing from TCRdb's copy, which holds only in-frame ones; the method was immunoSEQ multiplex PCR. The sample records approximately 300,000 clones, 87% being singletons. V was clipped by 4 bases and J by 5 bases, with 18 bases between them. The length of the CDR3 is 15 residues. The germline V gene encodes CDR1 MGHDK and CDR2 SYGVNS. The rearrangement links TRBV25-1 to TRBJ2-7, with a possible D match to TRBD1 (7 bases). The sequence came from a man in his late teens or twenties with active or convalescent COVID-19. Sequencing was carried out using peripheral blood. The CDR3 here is CASSAQGGPRNEQYF. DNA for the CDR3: TGTGCCAGCAGTGCGCAGGGGGGCCCTCGAAACGAGCAGTACTTC.